This T cell receptor (beta chain) was profiled in a study of cytomegalovirus exposure and HLA in healthy donors (dated by TCRdb to 2016 to 2017). Regarding the research as a whole: An earlier analysis of several hundred of the donors reported 276 Gb of sequence data and roughly 120 million unique TCR beta sequences obtained from some 170 million T cells. Roughly 310 gigabases of sequencing data and some 85 million unique TCR sequences were included in an early release covering several hundred HLA-typed donors. Among the approximately 420 genotyped donors, roughly 80% belonged to the genetic ancestry cluster associated with self-reported Caucasian donors. The study aimed to test whether signatures of past pathogen exposure could be identified by cataloging public T cell receptors. The study profiled the T cell repertoires of 500 to 800 subjects by immunosequencing and related them to cytomegalovirus serostatus. Along with the roughly 670-subject first cohort, a separate validation cohort of some 130 different subjects was used. The study combined high-throughput TCR immunosequencing, statistical association of individual TCRs with disease status, and machine learning to predict cytomegalovirus infection status. To study patterns of TCR occurrence, a later analysis re-analyzed previously published TCR beta repertoires from around 660 donors and added high-resolution HLA genotyping. In the later analysis, no new phenotypic data were used to find candidate immune exposures; instead, reliance was placed on TCR beta sequences and their occurrence across donors. An earlier analysis of 587 of the donors used high-throughput TCR beta sequencing to judge whether each TCR beta V gene segment behaved as functional or pseudogenic. Donor age, sex, ethnicity and CMV serostatus were collected together with the repertoire data. Genome-wide SNP genotypes for about three fifths of the roughly 670 donors were used in a later genetic analysis, which treated that subset as a discovery cohort. Every discovery cohort repertoire had been produced on one sequencing platform. Both class I and class II loci were covered by HLA typing, at four-digit resolution. Typing coverage differed by locus: A, B, C, DRB1 and DQB1 were typed in about 629-640 donors, DQA1 in 500 to 550, DPA1 in some 570, and DPB1 in approximately 450. About five DR-DQ haplotypes were treated as single units for association and clustering because of strong linkage in the cohort. Among a few hundred genotyped donors of the cohort, an average of around 240,000 unique TCR beta nucleotide sequences were sequenced per donor, roughly 18% of them non-productive. The full study reports these points: Immune exposure information for the cohort was limited to CMV serostatus. The presence/absence analyses assumed that sequencing depth was roughly uniform across donors, and that assumption may not be true. Three of the identified cytomegalovirus-associated TCR beta chains were confirmed in vitro to be specific for cytomegalovirus antigens. V-gene and J-gene trimming of TCR beta chains was associated with a missense DCLRE1C variant in a later genetic analysis, and the association was replicated in an independent cohort. In a later analysis, the rate of TCR association differed among HLA loci, with DRB1 alleles having the most associated TCRs and HLA-C alleles having the fewest. The authors suggested that the approach could potentially be extended to other disease states and immunological phenotypes. A cluster of highly shared sequence variants was judged likely to be a technical artifact of the sequencing pipeline. Most CMV-associated TCR beta chains appeared to be HLA-restricted in a later analysis, and the HLA associations seemed to be driven largely by CMV exposure. Linkage disequilibrium might explain the correlated functional status among segregating V segments, but an unknown experimental factor could not be excluded. The study gave a list of over 150 TCR beta chains associated with cytomegalovirus. The 87-base-pair reads could not distinguish some IMGT-functional V segments, including TRBV6-2 and TRBV6-3, so those segments were excluded. In this cohort, only TCR beta chains were sequenced, and detectable features were limited by the absence of alpha or paired-chain data. A later analysis associated about 16,000 TCR beta sequences with specific HLA alleles at a false discovery rate of 0.05. Because HLA typing was unavailable for some donors at each locus, only the typed subset was used in association tests. According to a later genetic analysis, donors in an Asian-associated ancestry cluster had fewer N-insertions in productive TCRs than the approximately 700-donor mean. Broadly in line with IMGT annotations, most TCR beta V segments showed up in productive rearrangements about 87% or about 30% of the time in an earlier analysis of approximately 640 of the donors. In a later analysis, several top co-occurrence clusters were reported to appear linked to parvovirus B19, influenza, CMV and Epstein-Barr virus. When HLA alleles, especially DR and DQ, strongly co-occurred, TCR associations were difficult to assign to individual alleles. Cytomegalovirus status was reported to be diagnosed by the classifier with high specificity and sensitivity in both the original and validation cohorts. A further reported finding was that TCR beta sequences accurately predicted the HLA-A and HLA-B alleles for most subjects in the first cohort. Most TCR sequences were observed very rarely across donors, whereas some public TCRs were present in many individuals. In a later analysis, HLA-associated TCR beta chains were found to be more clonally expanded and to have lower generation probabilities than equally common non-associated chains. Because counts were too low, about 15 rarely observed V segments, including chromosome 9 orphons, were left out of the earlier analysis of 587 of the donors.

Libraries were constructed by the immunoSEQ multiplex PCR assay. For the multiplex PCR, a mixture combining 60 forward primers for TCR Vbeta segments and 13 reverse primers for TCR Jbeta segments was used. The CDR3 region of rearranged TCR beta genes was amplified from genomic DNA with a multiplex PCR assay. The amplified TCR beta libraries were sequenced on the Illumina HiSeq System as 87-base-pair reads. As for the original processing: A later analysis tallied tens of millions of unique TCR beta chains across the 666 repertoires, and around 12 million of those chains were shared by two or more donors. To remove PCR and sequencing errors, raw reads were error-corrected and collapsed into unique sequences using a nearest-neighbor algorithm that merged closely related sequences. To assign V, D and J gene segments, CDR3 sequences were aligned to IMGT reference sequences. For a sequence to be retained, at least a six-nucleotide match to both a V gene segment and a J gene segment was required. A rearrangement counted as productive if the CDR3 had no stop codons and remained in frame with V and J, and every other rearrangement counted as non-productive. CDR3 was defined by IMGT convention, running from the second conserved V-encoded cysteine to the conserved J-encoded phenylalanine. The earlier analysis of roughly 590 of the donors excluded any sequence lacking an unambiguous match to a single V gene segment. In an earlier analysis of 500 to 750 of the donors, V segments were called functional above 56.7% productive rearrangements and were called segregating when the between-donor standard deviation exceeded 5%. A statistical classification framework was built for diagnosing cytomegalovirus status from the catalog of TCR beta chain sequences. V and J gene assignment, in a later analysis, came from comparing TCR nucleotide sequences with IMGT/GENE-DB human TR gene sequences. Using the TCRdist pipeline, a later analysis assigned CDR3 sequences along with most-parsimonious VDJ recombination scenarios. In a later analysis, each TCR beta chain was defined by its CDR3 amino acid sequence together with its V-gene family, and reads lacking a unique V-gene family were excluded. In a later analysis, around 650 highly shared, low-generation-probability nucleotide sequences were removed to address suspected cross-contamination and a sequencing artifact. In a later analysis, a clonal expansion index was calculated for each public chain from normalized within-repertoire ranks of inferred template counts. Generation probabilities in a later analysis came from a VDJ recombination model fitted to out-of-frame rearrangements, and those results were checked against IGoR. Hypergeometric tests were used in a later analysis to score TCR-TCR, TCR-HLA and TCR-CMV co-occurrence, with a repertoire-size bias correction applied to the TCR pairs. In a later analysis, false discovery rates were estimated by permuting HLA or CMV assignments 20 times. In a later analysis, co-occurring TCRs were grouped with DBSCAN, and TCRdist sequence similarity was added when clustering was performed within HLA-allele-positive subsets. Co-occurrence clustering excluded repertoires with fewer than 30,000 or more than 120,000 public chains, plus five with anomalous nucleotide sharing. Entries here come from immuneACCESS through TCRdb and include only in-frame sequences with V and J called. Some clones fail to appear in such tables; in the studies checked, an unresolved V gene covers under half of the shortfall, and the cause of the remainder is unknown. That table supplies the V and J calls and clone size; D and trimming were determined from the DNA. Recorded for this sample are 200,000 to 250,000 clones; 79% of them occurred a single time. About 1.5% of the sample goes to the ten largest clones.

The cohort comprised 710 or so healthy bone marrow donors. All cohort members were sampled while nominally healthy, although unrecorded immune exposures were likely present. The donor tested CMV seronegative, placing the donor among the approximately 360 seronegative members of the cohort. Every donor gave a peripheral blood sample, and the peripheral blood mononuclear cells from that sample were used for TCR beta sequencing. Genomic DNA was extracted from the blood cell samples with the Qiagen DNeasy Blood Extraction Kit. Trimming leaves V shorter by 0 bases and J shorter by 4 bases, with the junction holding 4 bases beyond the gene matches. The germline V gene supplies CDR1 SNHLY and CDR2 FYNNEI. Including the terminal cysteine and phenylalanine, the CDR3 comprises 17 residues. Only the CDR3 region is kept as DNA, spanning 51 bases read in frame from base 1. Comments on this clone: What antigen it recognizes has not been identified. No much larger clone is present one base from it, and per-base qualities are unavailable.

The sequencing sample was made of PBMCs. This receptor was identified in a man aged 45-60 years in good health and CMV-seronegative. Recombination linked TRBV2 to TRBJ2-2, with 11 bases matching TRBD2. The bases read TGTGCCAGCAGTGAAGCTCGGCTAGCGGGGGGCACCGGGGAGCTGTTTTTT. It codes for CASSEARLAGGTGELFF.